This T cell receptor beta chain was observed in a study of blood T cells in healthy people across ages. This clonotype was found a few times. It was with a sample-barcoded 5' primer and a J-beta primer mix that a second PCR of roughly 6 to 12 cycles was run. TCRdb re-called the 5' RACE reads with MiXCR, one entry per CDR3 protein. The sample consists of about 1,500,000 distinct CDR3 sequences, approximately 40% of them appearing once. CDR1 and CDR2 from the germline V gene are SGHAT and FQNNGV. CDR3 length equals 13 residues. The sequenced material came from blood. The chain combines TRBV11-2 with TRBJ2-4; perhaps TRBD1 as D (5 bases). The DNA matches TRBJ2-7 better at its end, which makes the J call doubtful. The receptor was isolated from a woman between 18 and 29 years old in good health. Written as DNA, the CDR3 is TGTGCCAGCAGCTTAGATTGGGGCCACGAGCAGTACTTC. Translating gives CASSLDWGHEQYF.